Listed below are T cell receptor beta chains from one sample, sequenced in a study of monozygotic twins with inflammatory bowel disease. Reanalyzing the 5' RACE reads, TCRdb keeps one entry per CDR3 protein, without DNA. This sample carries fewer than 200,000 distinct CDR3 sequences, with roughly 2.4% going to the ten biggest clones. The specimen was blood. Receptors were obtained from a human donor with ulcerative colitis or Crohn's disease, or a healthy co-twin of an affected twin (not recorded which). Both conserved end residues are part of each CDR3.

V	J	CDR3
TRBV7-6	TRBJ1-6	CASSLPFTPLHF
TRBV20-1	TRBJ1-1	CSASPSHNTEAFF
TRBV11-2	TRBJ1-6	CASSWSISYNSPLHF
TRBV4-3	TRBJ2-5	CASSQLRGQETQYF
TRBV24-1	TRBJ1-4	CATSPGGGNEKLFF
TRBV18	TRBJ2-1	CASSPGQQIYNEQFF
TRBV18	TRBJ2-3	CASSPTGTADTQYF
TRBV4-3	TRBJ2-5	CASSQGTGDRETQYF
TRBV7-2	TRBJ2-7	CASSLKDSRLLYEQYF
TRBV5-4	TRBJ2-1	CASSLAGTSGNNEQFF
TRBV7-8	TRBJ2-1	CASSLKYAGLGYNEQFF
TRBV7-8	TRBJ1-6	CASSSEVGRSPLHF
TRBV5-1	TRBJ1-2	CASSGVYGYTF
TRBV20-1	TRBJ2-5	CSARDQREYQETQYF
TRBV5-1	TRBJ2-5	CASSLAAMGFVPQETQYF
TRBV5-1	TRBJ1-2	CASSLPGQEDYGYTF
TRBV5-1	TRBJ2-3	CASSLASGTGDTDTQYF
TRBV20-1	TRBJ2-5	CSASGRTSGKETQYF
TRBV5-5	TRBJ1-5	CASSRLEGQPQHF
TRBV5-6	TRBJ1-1	CASSFIPGRNTEAFF
TRBV6-5	TRBJ1-1	CASSSTPGQGAGTEAFF
TRBV5-1	TRBJ2-7	CASSSRTGAGEQYF